These 17 T cell receptor beta chains share one sample of origin, sequenced in a study of radiotherapy plus CTLA-4 blockade in lung cancer. Sequencing was performed with immunoSEQ multiplex PCR; in TCRdb, only in-frame clones are kept and a portion is missing. The top ten hold 0.82% of the sample, which has 65,000 to 100,000 clones, 80% to 85% seen once. Sequencing was performed on peripheral blood, taken from a patient treated with radiotherapy plus ipilimumab. These receptors were collected from a human donor with non-small cell lung cancer who had stable disease on radiotherapy plus ipilimumab.

V and J are TRBV9 and TRBJ2-5; 9 positions agree with TRBD2. Germline-derived CDR1 and CDR2 are SGDLS and YYNGEE. The CDR3 loop spans 17 amino acids. V shed 5 bases and J 5 bases; nucleotides not matched to a gene: 16. CDR3 loop: CASSLGGTSPHEETQYF. Written as DNA, the CDR3 is TGTGCCAGCAGTCTAGGGGGGACTAGCCCCCATGAGGAGACCCAGTACTTC.

The V gene is TRBV28, the J gene TRBJ2-7; D may be TRBD2 (6 bases). CDR1 MDHEN and CDR2 SYDVKM come from the germline V gene. The CDR3 loop spans 15 amino acids. V dropped 3 bases and J dropped 2 bases, with 14 bases sitting between them. The CDR3 region has the DNA TGTGCCAGCAGTTTCGGCGGGACTGGACCCTACGAGCAGTACTTC. It encodes CASSFGGTGPYEQYF.

The count of this clone is one. The chain carries TRBV29-1 and TRBJ1-1; TRBD1 is a possible D gene (5 bases). Trimming pared 3 bases from V and 0 bases from J, leaving 11 bases between. CDR1 and CDR2 from the germline V gene are SQVTM and ANQGSEA. The CDR3 sequence is 14 residues long. The CDR3 is CSVDGTAMNTEAFF. The CDR3 nucleotides are TGCAGCGTTGACGGGACGGCGATGAACACTGAAGCTTTCTTT.

V is TRBV7-2 and J is TRBJ2-2; no clear D gene. CDR1 and CDR2 (germline): SGHTA, FQGNSA. The CDR3 contains 15 residues. Between the trimmed V and J ends, which lost 5 bases and 9 bases, there was a span of 19 bases. In nucleotides, the CDR3 is TGTGCCAGCAGCCTCGACGGATCAGGTCGCCGGGAGCTGTTTTTT. Translated: CASSLDGSGRRELFF.

The chain links TRBV7-9 to TRBJ1-4, with a tentative D call TRBD1 (5 bases). V was shortened by 0 bases and J by 3 bases, with 8 bases between the two germline ends. Germline-derived CDR1 and CDR2 are SEHNR and FQNEAQ (reference sequence). The CDR3 extends over 15 amino acids. The CDR3 spells CASSLAMGANEKLFF. DNA for the CDR3: TGTGCCAGCAGCTTAGCGATGGGGGCTAATGAAAAACTGTTTTTT.

This clone was found once. The rearrangement links TRBV19 to TRBJ1-5; D gene unclear. Deletions cut 4 bases from V and 5 bases from J, with 18 bases between. Germline values: CDR1 LNHDA, CDR2 SQIVND (reference sequence). The CDR3 runs 16 residues. The CDR3 spells CASSRSSEGPDQPQHF. DNA for the CDR3: TGTGCCAGTAGTAGGTCATCAGAGGGCCCCGATCAGCCCCAGCATTTT.

The chain couples TRBV9 to TRBJ1-2; D not certain. CDR1 SGDLS and CDR2 YYNGEE come from the germline V gene. The V end lost 0 bases, the J end lost 3 bases, and 12 bases lay between the germline ends. This CDR3 has 15 residues. The CDR3 region has the DNA TGTGCCAGCAGCGTAGGTCGGGGTACCGACTATGGCTACACCTTC. Translated, it gives CASSVGRGTDYGYTF.

J is TRBJ2-7 and V is TRBV15; TRBD1 matches at 11 bases. The CDR3 contains 16 residues. V shed 3 bases, J shed 0 bases, and the junction held 4 bases outside the gene matches. Per germline, CDR1 LNHNV and CDR2 YYDKDF (reference sequence). CDR3 in amino acids: CATSRGDRGSSYEQYF. The CDR3 DNA is TGTGCCACCAGCAGGGGGGACAGGGGGAGCTCCTACGAGCAGTACTTC.

By frequency in the sample, this clone is medium-sized. This chain's CDR3 is CASRLALTAYEQYF. The CDR3 DNA reads TGTGCCAGCAGGCTTGCACTCACTGCCTACGAGCAGTACTTC. This chain connects TRBV6-5 to TRBJ2-7; D is unclear. CDR3 length: 14 residues. V was cut by 6 bases and J by 2 bases, with 14 bases left in between. Germline CDR1 is MNHEY and CDR2 is SVGAGI.

This sequence joins TRBV28 and TRBJ1-5; 7 bases are a match to TRBD1. Germline V gene lookup returns CDR1 MDHEN and CDR2 SYDVKM. The CDR3 consists of 18 residues. J gave up 2 bases and V 3 bases, and 13 bases lay outside the gene matches. Here the CDR3 reads CASSFRQGLSVGNQPQHF. The CDR3 region has the DNA TGTGCCAGCAGTTTTAGACAGGGACTGTCAGTTGGCAATCAGCCCCAGCATTTT.

The chain uses TRBV9 and TRBJ1-1; D call uncertain. Trimming removed 2 bases at V and 1 base at J, with 6 bases between. Germline lookup yields CDR1 SGDLS and CDR2 YYNGEE. The CDR3 runs to 13 residues. The CDR3 nucleotides read TGTGCCAGCAGCGTTACGCCGAACACTGAAGCTTTCTTT. This encodes CASSVTPNTEAFF.

The J gene is TRBJ2-2, the V gene TRBV7-8; 11 positions match TRBD2. CDR3 length: 17 amino acids. Germline trimming cut 5 bases from V and 2 bases from J; bases unmatched to any gene: 7. Germline V gene data show CDR1 as SGHVS and CDR2 as FQNEAQ. The CDR3 DNA sequence: TGTGCCAGCAGCCGAACTAGCGGGAGTTACAACACCGGGGAGCTGTTTTTT. Translating gives CASSRTSGSYNTGELFF.

About this clone: This CDR3 is also generated by other DNA sequences in the sample. The chain combines TRBV2 with TRBJ1-5; D may be TRBD1 (6 bases). Trimming took 8 bases from V and 7 from J, leaving 21 bases between them. Germline V gene data show CDR1 as SNHLY and CDR2 as FYNNEI. CDR3 length equals 15 residues. The CDR3 DNA is TGTGCCAGCGTAGGGGGGACGGCGAGGGGGCAGCCCCAGCATTTT. It specifies CASVGGTARGQPQHF.

The genes are TRBV5-4 and TRBJ2-5, with 16 bases matching TRBD2. CDR3 length: 16 amino acids. The V gene's germline CDR1 is SGHNT and CDR2 YYREEE (reference sequence). V dropped 4 bases and J dropped 5; count of bases not matched to a gene: 5. CDR3 coding DNA: TGTGCCAGCAGCGGGACTAGCGGGAGGGCCGAGGAGACCCAGTACTTC. Its protein is CASSGTSGRAEETQYF.

The chain links TRBV5-1 to TRBJ2-5; 10 nucleotides line up with TRBD2. V shed 7 bases, J shed 5 bases, and the junction held 8 bases outside the gene matches. The germline V gene has CDR1 SGHRS and CDR2 YFSETQ. This CDR3 has 14 residues. Here the CDR3 reads CASEASGSLETQYF. The CDR3 region has the DNA TGCGCCAGCGAGGCTAGCGGGAGCCTGGAGACCCAGTACTTC.

The V gene is TRBV19, the J gene TRBJ1-2; D is perhaps TRBD1 (5 bases). Germline loops: CDR1 LNHDA, CDR2 SQIVND (reference sequence). V shed 4 bases and J shed 6 bases, with 18 bases lying between them. CDR3 size: 15 residues. The CDR3: CASSTQPRQGNGYTF. CDR3 DNA: TGTGCCAGTAGTACCCAACCCCGGCAGGGCAATGGCTACACCTTC.

This chain joins TRBV11-1 and TRBJ2-6, with D hard to call. Germline V gene sequence: CDR1 SGHAT, CDR2 FQDESV (reference sequence). The length of the CDR3 is 14 residues. V dropped 5 bases and J dropped 4 bases, with 9 bases sitting between them. The CDR3 nucleotides are TGTGCCAGCAGCGCAACACGGGGGGCCAACGTCCTGACTTTC. It yields the protein CASSATRGANVLTF. The full variable domain, with the rest looked up from reference TRBV11-1 and TRBJ2-6, is EAEVAQSPRYKITEKSQAVAFWCDPISGHATLYWYRQILGQGPELLVQFQDESVVDDSQLPKDRFSAERLKGVDSTLKIQPAELGDSAMYLCASSATRGANVLTFGAGSRLTVL.